Given below is one T cell receptor beta chain in context. The data derive from a study of T cell changes during pregnancy in multiple sclerosis. Germline loops: CDR1 LGHNA, CDR2 YNFKEQ. This CDR3 spans 17 amino acids. The V gene end was trimmed by 3 bases and the J gene end by 1 base; junction bases not matched to a gene: 8. Only in-frame clones appear in the TCRdb table, and some are missing; sequencing was by immunoSEQ multiplex PCR. The sample includes tens of thousands of clones, around four fifths of them seen just once. This clonotype was obtained from a female donor in good health, enrolled as a control in a pregnancy study. The chain uses TRBV4-2 and TRBJ2-7; TRBD2 aligns across 11 bases. This specimen consisted of CD8+ T cells from peripheral blood mononuclear cells, obtained in the first trimester of pregnancy. CDR3 sequence reads: CASSHQTSGGTSYEQYF. The CDR3 coding sequence is TGTGCCAGCAGCCACCAAACTAGCGGGGGTACGTCCTACGAGCAGTACTTC.